This entry describes one T cell receptor (beta chain). This clonotype was seen at least ten times. It lacks a known antigen. The input lacks base qualities; no much larger clone sits a single base away. The library came from multiplex PCR. The instrument given in TCRdb is Illumina HiSeq 4000. CDR3 regions were amplified by Arm-PCR with iRepertoire HTBI primers to construct TCR beta libraries. Before sequencing, the PCR products underwent gel purification. Concerning the study's data processing: Gene usage analysis of CDR3 amino acid clonotypes relied on the roughly 60 TRBV and about 13 TRBJ segments identified across samples. COPE and FqMerger were used to merge the filtered high-quality paired reads into contigs. BLAST was used to align contigs to IMGT TRBV, TRBD and TRBJ reference genes, with CDR3 defined following IMGT. Any clonotype with a frequency above 0.1% was counted as a highly expanded clone. Repertoire diversity was measured by Shannon entropy, and V-J evenness by the Gini coefficient. Public clonotypes were defined as clonotypes shared by more than one individual. The public reads were reanalyzed by TCRdb: fastp trimming at Q25, MiXCR alignment, in-frame beta chains only. Here each entry gathers all rows of one CDR3 protein and keeps the most common genes and DNA. These V and J calls originate from TCRdb's pipeline instead of the authors' own analysis. The sample table lists just over 600,000 distinct CDR3 sequences, approximately 15% of them with a count of one. The top ten clones comprise about 20% of the sample.

In the paper's terms, the time point label means: newly diagnosed GD, antithyroid drugs for less than 3 months. RNA was extracted from PBMCs in TRIzol for both TCR sequencing and RNA sequencing. The diagnosis of Graves' disease was made according to American Thyroid Association guidelines. The patients came from an endocrinology department in Xi'an, China. Each patient gave 8.5 to 9.5 milliliters of peripheral blood, collected in an EDTA anticoagulant tube. PBMCs were isolated by Ficoll Paque Plus density gradient separation without further T cell sorting. RNA quality was checked with an Agilent 2100 Bioanalyzer and agarose gel, and concentration with a NanoDrop 2000. These data are taken from a study of regulatory T cells in long-lasting Graves disease (dated by TCRdb to the early 2020s). In terms of the full investigation: Newly diagnosed Graves' disease patients had taken antithyroid drugs for less than 3 months. The study took place in China and was registered as a clinical trial. Persistent Graves' disease patients were compared with newly diagnosed Graves' disease patients by peripheral blood TCR sequencing and RNA sequencing. A total of around 35 samples underwent TCR sequencing, from about 13 patients with persistent Graves' disease and 20 or so patients with newly diagnosed Graves' disease. Study-wide findings and limitations: As a limitation, the authors acknowledged that the small sample size may reduce accuracy. Sequencing and analysis were restricted to the TCR beta chain. Persistent Graves' disease patients showed lower TCR Shannon entropy and fewer highly expanded clones than newly diagnosed patients, suggesting clonal expansion. Patients with persistent disease shared more public clonotypes (approximately 2,500) than newly diagnosed patients did (approximately 1,000). Persistent disease showed preferential use of TRBV28, TRBJ1-2 and TRBJ2-5, whereas newly diagnosed disease favored TRBV20-1 and TRBJ2-1. Because the primary lesion, thyroid tissue, could not be accessed, the study looked at peripheral blood alone.

The CDR3 sequence holds 14 residues, the cysteine and phenylalanine included. Only the CDR3 region is kept as DNA, spanning 42 bases read in frame from base 1. As encoded in the germline V gene, CDR1 is SGHAT while CDR2 is FQNNGV. V drops 1 base and J drops 8 bases, leaving 12 bases in between. The data were also submitted as part of a second study, on T cells in Graves' hyperthyroidism and ophthalmopathy. The second source states: Stable Graves' hyperthyroidism was defined as no progression to ophthalmopathy during 18 months of follow-up. The hyperthyroidism patients were between 18 and 65 years old and newly diagnosed, with a disease duration of less than 2 months. Exclusion was applied to patients with uncontrolled infections, other autoimmune diseases, pregnancy or lactation. Diagnoses were based on clinical symptoms, serum thyroxine and TRAb, thyroid ultrasound and orbital computed tomography. The TCR CDR3 was subjected to a first round of RT-PCR using the HTBI primer set and the Qiagen OneStep RT-PCR kit. Most expanded thyroid clonotypes (frequency above 0.001) were also detected in blood, suggesting blood repertoires may reflect thyroid immune responses. Ophthalmopathy was separated from stable hyperthyroidism by a 13 V-J signature model, with roughly 88% sensitivity and roughly 84% specificity obtained in cross-validation and 80%/75% obtained in testing. In validation, the model predicted progression to ophthalmopathy a median of about 6.5 months before onset, with about 71% sensitivity and about 72% specificity. To identify TCR V-J signatures that set the groups apart, the researchers used a discovery cohort of 95 to 100 patients, made up of fewer than 50 with Graves' ophthalmopathy and some 56 with stable Graves' hyperthyroidism. Whether ophthalmopathy could be predicted prospectively was tested in an independent validation cohort made up of roughly 20 hyperthyroidism patients plus 17 patients who later progressed to ophthalmopathy. The roughly 100 discovery patients were randomly divided into training and test sets at a 7:3 ratio. In addition, the study compared T-cell repertoires in thyroid tissue and in blood from several Graves' hyperthyroidism patients. After blood sampling, hyperthyroidism patients were treated with methimazole at a starting dose of 30 mg daily, and ophthalmopathy patients were treated with high-dose intravenous methylprednisolone. The libraries were constructed in a second round of multiplex PCR and then size-selected and purified. Libraries were sequenced paired-end with 100 bp reads on an Illumina HiSeq2000. SOAPnuke was used to process the raw data, throwing out any read that contained adapters or uncalled bases, had a mean Phred below 15, or lacked an exact constant-primer or identifier match. High-quality paired reads were merged with COPE v1.2.5, and unique nucleotide sequences were defined as clonotypes. MiTCR v1.1 was used to align clonotypes to the IMGT TRBV, TRBD and TRBJ reference segments. The analysis included only V-J combinations with a frequency above 0.0001, which together covered around 99% of the repertoires. The TCS score was defined as the ratio of F50 (clonal expansion) to E x V (chaos), calculated using BLOSUM62-based TCRdist between CDR3 peptides within each V-J. Welch's t-statistics and random forest reduced 514 V-J features to around 14, which were used in a naive Bayes classifier (R e1071). No statistical method was used to fix the sample size in advance, and group allocation was not hidden from the investigators. The paper describes TCR Vbeta CDR3 sequencing of roughly 130 peripheral blood samples, made up of 40 to 45 ophthalmopathy patients, roughly 80 hyperthyroidism patients and 17 progressor patients.

This chain is built from TRBV11-2 and TRBJ2-1; a weak D assignment points to TRBD1 (5 bases agree). This specimen was peripheral blood mononuclear cells (PBMCs), taken at new diagnosis, from a patient treated with antithyroid drugs. This TCR came from a woman younger than 45 with Graves disease. Donor details come from another sample of the same person, matched by shared clones. The CDR3 protein sequence reads: CASSLGLDSYEQFF. At the DNA level, the sequence is TGTGCCAGCAGCTTAGGCCTCGACAGCTATGAGCAGTTCTTC.